The clone carrying this TCR beta chain was recorded many times. No antigen is known for it. CDR3 length equals 15 residues. Germline V lookup: CDR1 SNHLY, CDR2 FYNNEI. V lost 1 base to trimming and J lost 2 bases, with 12 bases between them. Per-sample yields of isolated PBMCs were at least 6 million. The data originate from a study of blood T cells in healthy people across ages. Findings and limits, study-wide: With naive T cell percentage, TCR beta diversity showed a strong correlation. With donor CMV status unknown, expanded clonotype changes were possibly confounded.

Using a J-beta primer mix together with a sample-barcoded 5' primer, a second PCR was run for about 7 to 12 cycles. TCRdb redid the calling of the 5' RACE reads with MiXCR, one entry per CDR3 protein. The sample has hundreds of thousands of distinct CDR3 sequences; around 32% are singletons. The V and J genes are TRBV2 and TRBJ2-7; TRBD1 or TRBD2 may be the D gene (5 bases each). The clonotype originates from an elderly woman in good health. The specimen sequenced was blood. CDR3 nucleotides: TGTGCCAGCAGTGAAGGGAGGTGGGGGACCTACGAGCAGTACTTC. It is translated as CASSEGRWGTYEQYF. Based on the CDR3 plus reference TRBV2 and TRBJ2-7, the full variable domain is EPEVTQTPSHQVTQMGQEVILRCVPISNHLYFYWYRQILGQKVEFLVSFYNNEISEKSEIFDDQFSVERPDGSNFTLKIRSTKLEDSAMYFCASSEGRWGTYEQYFGPGTRLTVT.